The rows below give T cell receptor beta chains drawn from one sample of a study of cytomegalovirus exposure and HLA in healthy donors. Measured with immunoSEQ multiplex PCR; TCRdb has only the in-frame clones, and not every one. The data hold more than 85,000 clones, with approximately 81% observed a single time. Sequencing was carried out using PBMCs. All receptors come from a man younger than 40 in good health and CMV-seronegative. Each CDR3 is given with its conserved first and last residue. The D gene is left open where the match is weak. Expanded clones are given a class, and other clones once, few, many or no size at all.

>-|-|TRBV6-5|TRBJ2-7
CASSYSPGQGSYEQYF
TGTGCCAGCAGTTACTCGCCGGGACAAGGGAGCTACGAGCAGTACTTC
>-|-|TRBV7-9|TRBJ1-5
CASSLGQSNQPQHF
TGTGCCAGCAGCTTAGGACAGAGCAATCAGCCCCAGCATTTT
>-|-|TRBV30|TRBJ2-2
CARVAGLNTGELFF
TGTGCCCGGGTGGCGGGGCTCAACACCGGGGAGCTGTTTTTT
>-|-|TRBV25-1|TRBJ2-7
CASERIGQISYEQYF
TGTGCCAGCGAGAGGATAGGACAGATATCCTACGAGCAGTACTTC
>TRBD2|-|TRBV9|TRBJ2-3
CASTRDGRGGKDTQYF
TGTGCCAGTACCCGCGATGGGCGGGGGGGCAAAGATACGCAGTATTTT
>-|once|TRBV6-1|TRBJ2-1
CASSKTGYNEQFF
TGTGCCAGCAGTAAAACAGGGTACAATGAGCAGTTCTTC
>-|-|TRBV4-3|TRBJ1-1
CASSQGRQYVNTEAFF
TGCGCCAGCAGCCAAGGTAGACAGTACGTGAACACTGAAGCTTTCTTT
>TRBD2|-|TRBV10-1|TRBJ2-7
CASSEAGGVARYEQYF
TGCGCCAGCAGTGAGGCGGGAGGAGTCGCTCGCTACGAGCAGTACTTC
>TRBD2|-|TRBV25-1|TRBJ2-7
CASSGQTSGSMDPYEQYF
TGTGCCAGCAGTGGACAGACTAGCGGGAGTATGGACCCCTACGAGCAGTACTTC
>TRBD1|few|TRBV19|TRBJ2-7
CASSSTGTGAYEQYF
TGTGCCAGTAGTAGCACCGGGACAGGGGCCTACGAGCAGTACTTC
>-|-|TRBV6-6|TRBJ2-2
CASTTDSYPNTGELFF
TGTGCCAGCACCACCGACAGCTACCCGAACACCGGGGAGCTGTTTTTT
>-|-|TRBV7-7|TRBJ2-1
CASSQGSDRTNEQFF
TGTGCCAGCAGTCAGGGATCCGACAGAACCAATGAGCAGTTCTTC
>-|-|TRBV5-1|TRBJ1-1
CASKAWGVDTEAFF
TGCGCCAGCAAGGCATGGGGGGTTGACACTGAAGCTTTCTTT
>-|few|TRBV5-6|TRBJ2-7
CASSRSRGEQYF
TGTGCCAGCAGCCGTTCACGGGGCGAGCAGTACTTC
>TRBD1|-|TRBV6-5|TRBJ1-2
CASRPTGAYGYTF
TGTGCCAGCCGTCCGACAGGGGCCTATGGCTACACCTTC
>TRBD2|-|TRBV6-5|TRBJ2-7
CASTLTWTSLHEQYF
TGTGCCAGCACCTTAACCTGGACTAGCCTCCACGAGCAGTACTTC
>TRBD2|-|TRBV6-5|TRBJ2-7
CASSETSGISEQYF
TGTGCCAGCAGTGAGACTAGCGGGATTTCCGAGCAGTACTTC
>TRBD2|-|TRBV29-1|TRBJ2-7
CSAGLAGGYSYEQYF
TGCAGCGCTGGACTAGCGGGAGGCTACTCCTACGAGCAGTACTTC
>TRBD1|-|TRBV28|TRBJ1-2
CASTLTGDYGYTF
TGTGCCAGCACTCTCACAGGGGACTATGGCTACACCTTC
>-|-|TRBV7-9|TRBJ1-1
CASSLDDQGLTEAFF
TGTGCCAGCAGCTTAGACGATCAGGGGCTCACTGAAGCTTTCTTT
>-|-|TRBV14|TRBJ1-2
CASSQVQFYGYTF
TGTGCCAGCAGCCAAGTACAATTCTATGGCTACACCTTC
>-|once|TRBV19|TRBJ1-1
CASSMLAGRTEAFF
TGTGCCAGTAGTATGTTAGCGGGGCGCACTGAAGCTTTCTTT
>-|-|TRBV4-1|TRBJ2-7
CASSPPGLFSYEQYF
TGCGCCAGCAGCCCCCCGGGACTTTTCTCCTACGAGCAGTACTTC
>TRBD2|-|TRBV10-2|TRBJ2-1
CASSERLAGFYEQFF
TGCGCCAGCAGTGAGCGGCTAGCGGGGTTTTATGAGCAGTTCTTC
>-|-|TRBV27|TRBJ2-1
CASSQAGENEQFF
TGTGCCAGCAGTCAGGCAGGTGAAAATGAGCAGTTCTTC
>-|-|TRBV19|TRBJ2-5
CASSIVSGQETQYF
TGTGCCAGTAGTATTGTCAGCGGACAAGAGACCCAGTACTTC
>TRBD2|-|TRBV10-3|TRBJ2-1
CATIAGGPNNEQFF
TGTGCCACTATAGCGGGGGGGCCCAACAATGAGCAGTTCTTC
>-|-|TRBV6-5|TRBJ1-2
CASSLQPRYGYTF
TGTGCCAGCAGCCTACAGCCTCGCTATGGCTACACCTTC
>-|-|TRBV11-2|TRBJ2-7
CASSPPGLPGEQYF
TGTGCCAGCAGCCCCCCGGGACTGCCTGGCGAGCAGTACTTC
>-|-|TRBV9|TRBJ1-3
CASSGWRGNSGNTIYF
TGTGCCAGCAGCGGGTGGCGGGGAAACTCCGGAAACACCATATATTTT
>TRBD1|-|TRBV19|TRBJ2-1
CASSDPGQRSIHEQFF
TGTGCCAGTAGCGACCCGGGACAGAGATCAATCCATGAGCAGTTCTTC
>TRBD2|-|TRBV30|TRBJ2-7
CAWKSVRGAYEQYF
TGTGCCTGGAAATCAGTGCGGGGGGCCTACGAGCAGTACTTC
>-|-|TRBV13|TRBJ2-1
CASSLGYTGGEQFF
TGTGCCAGCAGCTTAGGATATACCGGGGGTGAGCAGTTCTTC
>-|once|TRBV12-5|TRBJ2-7
CASGPPGQWNYYEQYF
TGTGCTAGTGGTCCACCCGGACAATGGAATTACTACGAGCAGTACTTC
>TRBD2|-|TRBV7-7|TRBJ2-2
CASSSNSGALTGELFF
TGTGCCAGCAGCTCGAATAGCGGGGCCCTCACCGGGGAGCTGTTTTTT
>-|-|TRBV21-1|TRBJ1-6
CASSRKTGTENSPLHF
TGTGCCAGCAGCAGAAAGACCGGGACAGAGAATTCACCCCTCCACTTT
>TRBD2|-|TRBV19|TRBJ2-7
CASSIGAGLGLHEQYF
TGTGCCAGTAGTATAGGCGCGGGACTAGGACTCCACGAGCAGTACTTC
>-|-|TRBV5-4|TRBJ2-7
CASSSAYEQYF
TGTGCCAGCAGCTCGGCCTACGAGCAGTACTTC
>TRBD2|-|TRBV5-1|TRBJ2-5
CASSLGGGETQYF
TGCGCCAGCAGCTTGGGCGGGGGGGAGACCCAGTACTTC
>-|-|TRBV7-2|TRBJ1-5
CASSNQAGQPQHF
TGTGCCAGCAGCAACCAAGCAGGCCAGCCCCAGCATTTT
>TRBD1|-|TRBV27|TRBJ1-1
CASSSQIRTGKNTEAFF
TGTGCCAGCAGTTCCCAAATCAGGACAGGGAAAAACACTGAAGCTTTCTTT
>TRBD2|once|TRBV5-6|TRBJ2-7
CASSVMVAGSYEQYF
TGTGCCAGCAGCGTGATGGTAGCGGGGTCCTACGAGCAGTACTTC
>TRBD1|-|TRBV18|TRBJ1-3
CASSADRAGNTIYF
TGTGCCAGCTCGGCGGACAGGGCTGGAAACACCATATATTTT
>TRBD1|-|TRBV18|TRBJ1-3
CASSPPRQGAPNTIYF
TGTGCCAGCTCACCTCCGAGACAGGGGGCCCCTAACACCATATATTTT
>TRBD2|few|TRBV30|TRBJ2-1
CAGRRAGPYNEQFF
TGTGCCGGGAGACGAGCGGGGCCTTACAATGAGCAGTTCTTC
>-|-|TRBV10-2|TRBJ1-3
CASSESRSSGNTIYF
TGCGCCAGCAGTGAGTCGCGGAGCTCTGGAAACACCATATATTTT
>TRBD2|once|TRBV5-1|TRBJ2-7
CASSFLERGTSYEQYF
TGCGCCAGCAGCTTCTTGGAGCGGGGGACCTCCTACGAGCAGTACTTC
>-|-|TRBV4-3|TRBJ2-3
CASSQIAASTDTQYF
TGCGCCAGCAGCCAGATAGCGGCTAGCACAGATACGCAGTATTTT
>-|-|TRBV19|TRBJ1-4
CASSPRRTVNEKLFF
TGTGCCAGTAGTCCCCGCCGGACAGTGAATGAAAAACTGTTTTTT
>TRBD2|once|TRBV15|TRBJ2-1
CATSSHGLAGARYNEQFF
TGTGCCACCAGCAGTCACGGACTAGCGGGGGCCCGCTACAATGAGCAGTTCTTC
>-|few|TRBV27|TRBJ2-7
CASSLKGQLYEQYF
TGTGCCAGCAGTTTGAAAGGACAGCTATACGAGCAGTACTTC
>-|-|TRBV4-3|TRBJ2-1
CASSQDRAAYNEQFF
TGCGCCAGCAGCCAAGACAGGGCTGCCTACAATGAGCAGTTCTTC
>TRBD2|-|TRBV30|TRBJ2-1
CAWRLAGAYNEQFF
TGTGCCTGGAGATTAGCGGGAGCCTACAATGAGCAGTTCTTC
>-|few|TRBV4-3|TRBJ2-7
CASSPTGTDSYEQYF
TGCGCCAGCAGCCCAACGGGTACGGACTCCTACGAGCAGTACTTC
>-|-|TRBV11-2|TRBJ2-7
CASSSLATGSYEQYF
TGTGCCAGCAGCAGCCTAGCCACAGGGTCCTACGAGCAGTACTTC